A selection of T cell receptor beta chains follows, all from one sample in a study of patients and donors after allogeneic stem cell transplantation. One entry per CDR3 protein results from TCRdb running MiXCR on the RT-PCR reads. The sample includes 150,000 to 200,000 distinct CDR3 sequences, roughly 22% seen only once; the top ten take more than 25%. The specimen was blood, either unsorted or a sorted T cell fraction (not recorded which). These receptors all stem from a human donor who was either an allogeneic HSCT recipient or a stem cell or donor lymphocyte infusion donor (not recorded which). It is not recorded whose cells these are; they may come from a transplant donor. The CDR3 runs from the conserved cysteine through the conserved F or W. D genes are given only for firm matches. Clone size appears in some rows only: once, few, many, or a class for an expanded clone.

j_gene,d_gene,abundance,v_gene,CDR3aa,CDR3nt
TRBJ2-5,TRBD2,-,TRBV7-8,CASSLGPGLAGVETQYF,TGTGCCAGCAGCTTGGGGCCGGGACTAGCGGGAGTGGAGACCCAGTACTTC
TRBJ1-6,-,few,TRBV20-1,CSARGFLGSPLHF,TGCAGTGCTAGGGGTTTCCTGGGTTCACCCCTCCACTTT
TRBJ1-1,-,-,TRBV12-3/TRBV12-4,CASKQGLNTEAFF,TGTGCCAGTAAACAGGGCCTGAACACTGAAGCTTTCTTT
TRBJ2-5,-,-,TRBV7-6,CASSRPRETQYF,TGTGCCAGCAGCCGACCCCGGGAGACCCAGTACTTC
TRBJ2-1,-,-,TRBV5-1,CASSLWGNEQFF,TGCGCCAGCAGCTTATGGGGCAATGAGCAGTTCTTC
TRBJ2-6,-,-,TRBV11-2,CASSLLELSGANVLTF,TGTGCCAGCAGCTTGTTGGAACTCTCTGGGGCCAACGTCCTGACTTTC
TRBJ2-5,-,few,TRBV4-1,CASSQSLGRETQYF,TGCGCCAGCAGCCAATCTTTAGGTCGCGAGACCCAGTACTTC
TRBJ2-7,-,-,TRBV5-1,CASSLWTVYYEQYF,TGCGCCAGCAGCCTCTGGACCGTTTACTACGAGCAGTACTTC
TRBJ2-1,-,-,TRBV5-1,CASSLHRDNEQFF,TGCGCCAGCAGCTTGCACAGGGACAATGAGCAGTTCTTC
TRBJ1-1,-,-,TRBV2,CASSQGEAFF,TGTGCCAGCAGTCAAGGGGAAGCTTTCTTT
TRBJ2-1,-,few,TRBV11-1,CASSTRVANEQFF,TGTGCCAGCAGCACCAGGGTTGCGAATGAGCAGTTCTTC
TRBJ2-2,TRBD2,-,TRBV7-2,CASSRGLVGTGELFF,TGTGCCAGCAGCCGAGGACTAGTGGGCACCGGGGAGCTGTTTTTT
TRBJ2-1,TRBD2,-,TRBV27,CASNPSSGPNNEQFF,TGTGCCAGCAATCCTTCTAGCGGGCCTAACAATGAGCAGTTCTTC
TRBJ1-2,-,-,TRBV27,CASSLGAGEGYTF,TGTGCCAGCAGTTTAGGGGCGGGTGAGGGCTACACCTTC
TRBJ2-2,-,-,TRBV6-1,CASSAGAHTGELFF,TGTGCCAGCAGTGCGGGGGCCCACACCGGGGAGCTGTTTTTT
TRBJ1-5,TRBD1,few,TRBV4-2,CASSQESGGRNQPQHF,TGTGCCAGCAGCCAAGAATCAGGGGGCCGCAATCAGCCCCAGCATTTT
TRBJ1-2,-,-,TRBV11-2,CASSSFSIRINPLNYGYTF,TGTGCCAGCAGCTCATTTAGTATCCGAATCAATCCTCTTAACTATGGCTACACCTTC